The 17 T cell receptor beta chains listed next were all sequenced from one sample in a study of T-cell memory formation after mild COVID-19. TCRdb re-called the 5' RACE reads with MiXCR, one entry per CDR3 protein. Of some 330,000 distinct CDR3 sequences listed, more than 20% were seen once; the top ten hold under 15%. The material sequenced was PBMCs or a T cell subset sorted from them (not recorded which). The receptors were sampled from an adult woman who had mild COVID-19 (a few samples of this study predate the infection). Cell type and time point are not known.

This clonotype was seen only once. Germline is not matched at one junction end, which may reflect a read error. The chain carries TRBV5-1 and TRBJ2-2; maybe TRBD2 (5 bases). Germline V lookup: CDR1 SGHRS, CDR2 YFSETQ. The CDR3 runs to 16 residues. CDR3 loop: CASILVSGSNTGELFF. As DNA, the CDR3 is TGCGCCAGCATCTTGGTTTCTGGGAGTAACACCGGGGAGCTGTTTTTT.

Written as DNA, the CDR3 is TGTGCCAGCAGCCTCATGGAGGGCTACGAGCAGTACTTC. Protein: CASSLMEGYEQYF. The J gene is TRBJ2-7, the V gene TRBV7-3; D possibly corresponds to TRBD2 (6 bases). Trimming took 5 bases from V and 3 from J, leaving 11 bases between them. The CDR3 totals 13 residues. Germline assignment: CDR1 SGHTA and CDR2 FQGTGA. The complete variable domain, with remaining parts taken from reference TRBV7-3 and TRBJ2-7, reads GAGVSQTPSNKVTEKGKYVELRCDPISGHTALYWYRQSLGQGPEFLIYFQGTGAADDSGLPNDRFFAVRPEGSVSTLKIQRTERGDSAVYLCASSLMEGYEQYFGPGTRLTVT.

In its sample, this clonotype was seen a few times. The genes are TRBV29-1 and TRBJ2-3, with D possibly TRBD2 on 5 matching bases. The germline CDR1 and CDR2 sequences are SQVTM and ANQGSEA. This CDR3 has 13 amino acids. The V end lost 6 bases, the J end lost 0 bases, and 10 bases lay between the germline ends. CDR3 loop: CSVSGESTDTQYF. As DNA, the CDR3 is TGCAGCGTCTCTGGGGAGAGCACAGATACGCAGTATTTT.

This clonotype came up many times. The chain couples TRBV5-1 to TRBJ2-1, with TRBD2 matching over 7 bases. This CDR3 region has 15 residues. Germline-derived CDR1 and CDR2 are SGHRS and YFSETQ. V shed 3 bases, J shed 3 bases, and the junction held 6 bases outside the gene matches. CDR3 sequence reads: CASSSEAGYYNEQFF. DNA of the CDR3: TGCGCCAGCAGCTCTGAAGCGGGATACTACAATGAGCAGTTCTTC. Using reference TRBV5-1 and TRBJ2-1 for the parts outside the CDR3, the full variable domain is KAGVTQTPRYLIKTRGQQVTLSCSPISGHRSVSWYQQTPGQGLQFLFEYFSETQRNKGNFPGRFSGRQFSNSRSEMNVSTLELGDSALYLCASSSEAGYYNEQFFGPGTRLTVL.

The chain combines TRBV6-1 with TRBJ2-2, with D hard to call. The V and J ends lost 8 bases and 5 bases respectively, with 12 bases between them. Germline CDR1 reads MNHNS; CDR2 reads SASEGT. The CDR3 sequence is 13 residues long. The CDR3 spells CASGPNYTGELFF. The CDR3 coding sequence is TGTGCCAGCGGACCAAATTATACCGGGGAGCTGTTTTTT.

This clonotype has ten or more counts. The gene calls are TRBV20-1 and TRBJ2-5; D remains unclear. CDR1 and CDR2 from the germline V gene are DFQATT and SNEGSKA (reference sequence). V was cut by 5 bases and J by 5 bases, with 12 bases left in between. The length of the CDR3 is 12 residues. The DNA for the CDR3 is TGCAGTGCTCTGAGTGGGAAGGAGACCCAGTACTTC. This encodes CSALSGKETQYF.

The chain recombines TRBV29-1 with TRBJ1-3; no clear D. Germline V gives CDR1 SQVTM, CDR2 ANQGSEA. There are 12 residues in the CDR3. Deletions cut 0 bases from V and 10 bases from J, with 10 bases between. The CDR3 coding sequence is TGCAGCGTTGAAGAGCCGGGCGCGACCATATATTTT. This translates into CSVEEPGATIYF. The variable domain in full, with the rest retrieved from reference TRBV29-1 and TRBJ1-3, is SAVISQKPSRDICQRGTSLTIQCQVDSQVTMMFWYRQQPGQSLTLIATANQGSEATYESGFVIDKFPISRPNLTFSTLTVSNMSPEDSSIYLCSVEEPGATIYFGEGSWLTVV.

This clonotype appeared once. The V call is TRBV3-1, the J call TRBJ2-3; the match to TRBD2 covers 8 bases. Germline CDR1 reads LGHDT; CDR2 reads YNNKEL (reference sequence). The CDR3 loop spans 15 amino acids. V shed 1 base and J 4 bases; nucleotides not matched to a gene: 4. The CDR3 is CASSQVAGGADTQYF. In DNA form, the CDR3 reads TGTGCCAGCAGCCAAGTGGCGGGAGGAGCAGATACGCAGTATTTT.

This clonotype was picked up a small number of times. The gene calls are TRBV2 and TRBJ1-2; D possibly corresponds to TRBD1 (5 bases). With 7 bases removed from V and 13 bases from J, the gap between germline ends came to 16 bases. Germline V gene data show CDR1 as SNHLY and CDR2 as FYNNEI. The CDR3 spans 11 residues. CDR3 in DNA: TGTGCCAGCACCAAGGGACGGGCTATCACCTTC. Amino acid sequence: CASTKGRAITF.

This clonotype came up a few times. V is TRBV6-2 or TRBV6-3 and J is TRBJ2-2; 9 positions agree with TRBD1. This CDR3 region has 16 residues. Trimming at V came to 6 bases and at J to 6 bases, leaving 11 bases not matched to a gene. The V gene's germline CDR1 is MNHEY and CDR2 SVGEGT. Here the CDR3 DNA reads TGTGCCAGCAGCCCCCCCGGGACAGGGATGGCCGGGGAGCTGTTTTTT. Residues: CASSPPGTGMAGELFF.

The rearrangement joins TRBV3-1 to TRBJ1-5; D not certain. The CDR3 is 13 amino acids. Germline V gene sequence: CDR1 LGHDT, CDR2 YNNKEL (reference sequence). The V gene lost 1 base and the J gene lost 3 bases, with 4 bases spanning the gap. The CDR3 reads CASSQVHNQPQHF. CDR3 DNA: TGTGCCAGCAGCCAAGTACACAATCAGCCCCAGCATTTT.

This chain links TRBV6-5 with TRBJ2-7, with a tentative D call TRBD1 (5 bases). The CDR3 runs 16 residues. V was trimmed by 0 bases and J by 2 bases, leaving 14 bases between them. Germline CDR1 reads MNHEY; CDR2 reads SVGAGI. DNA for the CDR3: TGTGCCAGCAGTTACTCATTTGACGTGGGGCCCTACGAGCAGTACTTC. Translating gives CASSYSFDVGPYEQYF.

The CDR3 bases are TGCGCCAGCAGCTCTGGCCCCCCGCGGGGCGATGAGCAGTTCTTC. This sequence encodes CASSSGPPRGDEQFF. The V call is TRBV5-1, the J call TRBJ2-1; D possibly corresponds to TRBD2 (6 bases). The V end was cut by 3 bases, the J end by 8 bases, with 18 bases between. The CDR3 sequence is 15 residues long. Germline V lookup: CDR1 SGHRS, CDR2 YFSETQ.

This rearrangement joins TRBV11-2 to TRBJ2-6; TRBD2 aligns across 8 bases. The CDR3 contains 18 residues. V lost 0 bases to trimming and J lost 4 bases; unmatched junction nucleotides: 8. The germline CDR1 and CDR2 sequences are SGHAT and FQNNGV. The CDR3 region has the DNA TGTGCCAGCAGCTTAGAAGTAGCGGGGCCTGCAGGGGCCAACGTCCTGACTTTC. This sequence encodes CASSLEVAGPAGANVLTF.

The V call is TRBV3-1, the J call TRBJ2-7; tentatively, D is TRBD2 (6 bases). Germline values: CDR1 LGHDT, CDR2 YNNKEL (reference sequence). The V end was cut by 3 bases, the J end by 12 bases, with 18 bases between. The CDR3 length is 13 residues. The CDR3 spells CASSQTFQDGRYF. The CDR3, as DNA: TGTGCCAGCAGCCAGACGTTCCAGGACGGGAGGTACTTC.

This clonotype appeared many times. CDR3 amino acids: CAIRLAGGPYEQYF. CDR3 nucleotides: TGTGCCATCAGGTTAGCGGGAGGGCCCTACGAGCAGTACTTC. The chain carries TRBV10-3 and TRBJ2-7, with 11 bases matching TRBD2. Germline V gene lookup returns CDR1 ENHRY and CDR2 SYGVKD. V gave up 6 bases and J gave up 2 bases; unmatched junction bases: 3. The CDR3 sequence is 14 residues long.

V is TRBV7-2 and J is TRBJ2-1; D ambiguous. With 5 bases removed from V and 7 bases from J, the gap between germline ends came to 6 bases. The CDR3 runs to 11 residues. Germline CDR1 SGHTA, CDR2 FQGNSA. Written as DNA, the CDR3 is TGTGCCAGCAGCCGAAGAAATGAGCAGTTCTTC. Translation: CASSRRNEQFF.